This T cell receptor (beta chain) was recovered during a study of naive and memory T cell subsets. Overall study findings and caveats: A few larger clonotypes appeared in naive repertoires, especially CD8, possibly memory cells re-expressing CD45RA. Clonotypes are single alpha or beta chains, not paired receptors. Activation and differentiation may alter RNA-based TCR counts.

Both TRBC1 and TRBC2 were covered by a beta constant-region primer of two equimolar oligonucleotides. Ligated cDNA was amplified by four rounds of PCR with nested alpha and beta constant-region primers and SP2. Each CDR3 protein gets one entry after TCRdb re-called the UMI-ligation and nested PCR reads with MiXCR. The table has approximately 150,000 distinct CDR3 sequences, about 20% seen once; the top ten hold approximately 0.1%. Sequential positive selection took CD4 T cells first, then CD8 T cells. Notes on this clonotype: Its specificity is not known.

The germline gives CDR1 SNHLY, CDR2 FYNNEI. Trimming removed 3 bases from V and 0 bases from J, with 12 bases in between. The CDR3 totals 16 residues. Sequenced input: naive CD4+ T cells from blood. J is TRBJ2-1 and V is TRBV2, with D unclear. This clonotype originated in a human donor in good health. The CDR3 bases are TGTGCCAGCAGTGAGTCCAGCCTATCCTCCTACAATGAGCAGTTCTTC. Translated: CASSESSLSSYNEQFF.